A selection of T cell receptor beta chains follows, all from one sample in a study of early T cells in non-severe SARS-CoV-2 infection. MiXCR was run by TCRdb on the 5' RACE reads, yielding one entry per CDR3 protein. The table records 70,000 or so distinct CDR3 sequences, approximately 12% of them present only once. Sequenced input: whole blood. The source of these receptors is an adult who was a healthcare worker with PCR-confirmed SARS-CoV-2 infection or an uninfected control (not recorded which). Both conserved end residues are part of each CDR3. The D gene is left open where the match is weak. Clone size is given for some rows only: seen once, a few or many times, or a class if the clone is expanded.

d_call: .
v_call: TRBV5-6
clone_size: .
j_call: TRBJ2-7
cdr3_nt: TGTGCCAGCAGCTTGGAGCTGGCCGCCGGCTCCTACGAGCAGTACTTC
cdr3_aa: CASSLELAAGSYEQYF

d_call: TRBD1
v_call: TRBV5-4
clone_size: many
j_call: TRBJ1-2
cdr3_nt: TGTGCCAGCAGCTTAACAGGGGGCCTAGGCTACACCTTC
cdr3_aa: CASSLTGGLGYTF

d_call: TRBD1
v_call: TRBV11-2
clone_size: many
j_call: TRBJ1-5
cdr3_nt: TGTGCCAGCAGCTTAGCAGGGGGCGGTCAGCCCCAGCATTTT
cdr3_aa: CASSLAGGGQPQHF

d_call: .
v_call: TRBV27
clone_size: many
j_call: TRBJ1-1
cdr3_nt: TGTGCCAGCAGTTTACGGGACGGGAACACTGAAGCTTTCTTT
cdr3_aa: CASSLRDGNTEAFF

d_call: TRBD2
v_call: TRBV12-3/TRBV12-4
clone_size: many
j_call: TRBJ2-3
cdr3_nt: TGTGCCAGCAGTTCGGGGGGGCGCGCAGATACGCAGTATTTT
cdr3_aa: CASSSGGRADTQYF

d_call: .
v_call: TRBV4-3
clone_size: many
j_call: TRBJ2-3
cdr3_nt: TGCGCCAGCAGCCAAGGGACAGAAAGCACAGATACGCAGTATTTT
cdr3_aa: CASSQGTESTDTQYF

d_call: TRBD2
v_call: TRBV20-1
clone_size: many
j_call: TRBJ2-3
cdr3_nt: TGCAGTGCTAAGACTAGCGGCACAGATACGCAGTATTTT
cdr3_aa: CSAKTSGTDTQYF

d_call: TRBD1
v_call: TRBV27
clone_size: many
j_call: TRBJ2-2
cdr3_nt: TGTGCCAGCAGTTTACAGGGGGCCGGCACCGGGGAGCTGTTTTTT
cdr3_aa: CASSLQGAGTGELFF

d_call: TRBD1
v_call: TRBV5-1
clone_size: many
j_call: TRBJ1-2
cdr3_nt: TGCGCCAGCAGCTTGGGGACAGGGGGCTATGGCTACACCTTC
cdr3_aa: CASSLGTGGYGYTF

d_call: TRBD2
v_call: TRBV28
clone_size: once
j_call: TRBJ2-1
cdr3_nt: TGTGCCAGCAGTACTAGCGGGGAGTCCTCCTACAATGAGCAGTTCTTC
cdr3_aa: CASSTSGESSYNEQFF

d_call: .
v_call: TRBV12-3/TRBV12-4
clone_size: many
j_call: TRBJ1-3
cdr3_nt: TGTGCCAGCGGATACAGCTCTGGAAACACCATATATTTT
cdr3_aa: CASGYSSGNTIYF

d_call: .
v_call: TRBV20-1
clone_size: many
j_call: TRBJ2-5
cdr3_nt: TGCAGTGCTAAAACGACGACACGGGAGACCCAGTACTTC
cdr3_aa: CSAKTTTRETQYF

d_call: .
v_call: TRBV10-3
clone_size: .
j_call: TRBJ2-2
cdr3_nt: TGTGCCATCAGGACTGACACCGGGGAGCTGTTTTTT
cdr3_aa: CAIRTDTGELFF

d_call: TRBD1
v_call: TRBV5-1
clone_size: many
j_call: TRBJ2-4
cdr3_nt: TGCGCCAGCAGTAGGACAGGGGGGGAAAACATTCAGTACTTC
cdr3_aa: CASSRTGGENIQYF

d_call: TRBD2
v_call: TRBV28
clone_size: many
j_call: TRBJ2-5
cdr3_nt: TGTGCCAGCAGCCAGGAAGGACTAGCGCGGGAGACCCAGTACTTC
cdr3_aa: CASSQEGLARETQYF

d_call: .
v_call: TRBV12-5
clone_size: .
j_call: TRBJ1-2
cdr3_nt: TGTGCTAGTGGTCCCCCCCGGGACAATTATGGCTACACCTTC
cdr3_aa: CASGPPRDNYGYTF

d_call: .
v_call: TRBV28
clone_size: many
j_call: TRBJ2-1
cdr3_nt: TGTGCCAGCCTGCCCGCTCTAGCGGACAGCTCCTACAATGAGCAGTTCTTC
cdr3_aa: CASLPALADSSYNEQFF

d_call: .
v_call: TRBV9
clone_size: many
j_call: TRBJ2-5
cdr3_nt: TGTGCCAGCAGCTACTACCCACAAGAGACCCAGTACTTC
cdr3_aa: CASSYYPQETQYF

d_call: TRBD1
v_call: TRBV29-1
clone_size: .
j_call: TRBJ2-7
cdr3_nt: TGCAGCGTTGAGGCGACAGGGTATAAGCAGTACTTC
cdr3_aa: CSVEATGYKQYF

d_call: .
v_call: TRBV18
clone_size: many
j_call: TRBJ1-6
cdr3_nt: TGTGCCAGCTCACCCGAGAACTATAATTCACCCCTCCACTTT
cdr3_aa: CASSPENYNSPLHF

d_call: .
v_call: TRBV24-1
clone_size: many
j_call: TRBJ2-1
cdr3_nt: TGTGCCACCAGTGATACCGGGACAATCAATGAGCAGTTCTTC
cdr3_aa: CATSDTGTINEQFF

d_call: TRBD1
v_call: TRBV20-1
clone_size: many
j_call: TRBJ1-2
cdr3_nt: TGCAGTGCCGGAGGGGAGGACAGGGGACCGATTGGCTATGGCTACACCTTC
cdr3_aa: CSAGGEDRGPIGYGYTF

d_call: .
v_call: TRBV7-9
clone_size: many
j_call: TRBJ1-1
cdr3_nt: TGTGCCAGCACCCCCGCGCAGGGAGGGACTGAAGCTTTCTTT
cdr3_aa: CASTPAQGGTEAFF

d_call: TRBD1
v_call: TRBV27
clone_size: many
j_call: TRBJ2-7
cdr3_nt: TGTGCCAGCAGTTTAGCGGGGACAGGGGGCTACGAGCAGTACTTC
cdr3_aa: CASSLAGTGGYEQYF

d_call: .
v_call: TRBV10-1
clone_size: many
j_call: TRBJ2-2
cdr3_nt: TGCGCCAGCAGTCTAACTGAAACCGGGGAGCTGTTTTTT
cdr3_aa: CASSLTETGELFF

d_call: .
v_call: TRBV11-2
clone_size: many
j_call: TRBJ2-1
cdr3_nt: TGTGCCAGCAGTCAGTACAATGAGCAGTTCTTC
cdr3_aa: CASSQYNEQFF

d_call: .
v_call: TRBV4-3
clone_size: .
j_call: TRBJ2-1
cdr3_nt: TGCGCCAGCAGCCAACCCGGCCGCGGCAATGAGCAGTTCTTC
cdr3_aa: CASSQPGRGNEQFF

d_call: .
v_call: TRBV12-3/TRBV12-4
clone_size: many
j_call: TRBJ2-5
cdr3_nt: TGTGCCAGCAGTGCTTTGAAGACCCAGTACTTC
cdr3_aa: CASSALKTQYF

d_call: .
v_call: TRBV7-9
clone_size: many
j_call: TRBJ2-1
cdr3_nt: TGTGCCAGCAGCCCCGGGACGGCCAATGAGCAGTTCTTC
cdr3_aa: CASSPGTANEQFF

d_call: .
v_call: TRBV13
clone_size: many
j_call: TRBJ1-1
cdr3_nt: TGTGCCAGCAGCGGCGGGACCGCCGCTTTTGAAGCTTTCTTT
cdr3_aa: CASSGGTAAFEAFF

d_call: TRBD1
v_call: TRBV6-5
clone_size: many
j_call: TRBJ1-6
cdr3_nt: TGTGCCAGCAGTTACGACAGGGAAAATTCACCCCTCCACTTT
cdr3_aa: CASSYDRENSPLHF

d_call: .
v_call: TRBV6-2/TRBV6-3
clone_size: many
j_call: TRBJ2-7
cdr3_nt: TGTGCCAGCATCAGTATTAAGCGGTCGACTACGGGGCAGTACTTC
cdr3_aa: CASISIKRSTTGQYF

d_call: .
v_call: TRBV3-1
clone_size: .
j_call: TRBJ1-2
cdr3_nt: TGTGCCAGCAGCCAAGTTACCGCGGGCTACACCTTC
cdr3_aa: CASSQVTAGYTF

d_call: .
v_call: TRBV7-2
clone_size: .
j_call: TRBJ2-6
cdr3_nt: TGTGCCGGCAGCTTGGCACAGCTCTCTGGGGCCAACGTCCTGACTTTC
cdr3_aa: CAGSLAQLSGANVLTF

d_call: .
v_call: TRBV29-1
clone_size: many
j_call: TRBJ2-7
cdr3_nt: TGCAGCGTTGTTCCGGACGGTAACTACGAGCAGTACTTC
cdr3_aa: CSVVPDGNYEQYF

d_call: TRBD2
v_call: TRBV29-1
clone_size: many
j_call: TRBJ2-1
cdr3_nt: TGCAGCGTTACGGGACTAGCGGGGGACAATGAGCAGTTCTTC
cdr3_aa: CSVTGLAGDNEQFF

d_call: TRBD1
v_call: TRBV19
clone_size: many
j_call: TRBJ2-6
cdr3_nt: TGTGCCAGTAGTATAGATTCTGTTCGGGGACAGGGCACCTCTGGGGCCAACGTCCTGACTTTC
cdr3_aa: CASSIDSVRGQGTSGANVLTF

d_call: .
v_call: TRBV20-1
clone_size: many
j_call: TRBJ2-3
cdr3_nt: TGCAGTGCTGCCACCGGGAAAGATACGCAGTATTTT
cdr3_aa: CSAATGKDTQYF

d_call: TRBD1
v_call: TRBV12-3/TRBV12-4
clone_size: many
j_call: TRBJ1-5
cdr3_nt: TGTGCCAGCAGTCGGACAGGGGGATTTTATAGCAATCAGCCCCAGCATTTT
cdr3_aa: CASSRTGGFYSNQPQHF

d_call: .
v_call: TRBV7-2
clone_size: few
j_call: TRBJ2-1
cdr3_nt: TGTGCCAGCAGCCCCTTGGGCAATGAGCAGTTCTTC
cdr3_aa: CASSPLGNEQFF

d_call: .
v_call: TRBV11-3
clone_size: .
j_call: TRBJ2-1
cdr3_nt: TGTGCCAGCAGCCCACGGGCGAGGGGGTACAATGAGCAGTTCTTC
cdr3_aa: CASSPRARGYNEQFF

d_call: .
v_call: TRBV12-5
clone_size: many
j_call: TRBJ2-2
cdr3_nt: TGTGCTAGTGGTTTGGGGGCACCACCGAACACCGGGGAGCTGTTTTTT
cdr3_aa: CASGLGAPPNTGELFF

d_call: TRBD2
v_call: TRBV7-9
clone_size: few
j_call: TRBJ2-1
cdr3_nt: TGTGCCAGCAGCCCCCGACAGGGGAAAGCGGGAGGGGGACATGAGCAGTTCTTC
cdr3_aa: CASSPRQGKAGGGHEQFF

d_call: TRBD1
v_call: TRBV29-1
clone_size: many
j_call: TRBJ2-5
cdr3_nt: TGCAGCGTTGAAAGGCCAGGGGGCCGACCCCAGTACTTC
cdr3_aa: CSVERPGGRPQYF

d_call: .
v_call: TRBV28
clone_size: few
j_call: TRBJ1-2
cdr3_nt: TGTGCCAGCAGTTCTCCGGGGCCCCCGCACACCTTC
cdr3_aa: CASSSPGPPHTF

d_call: TRBD2
v_call: TRBV27
clone_size: .
j_call: TRBJ2-7
cdr3_nt: TGTGCCAGCAGTTTATCGGCTAGCGGGAGTAGGGACGAGCAGTACTTC
cdr3_aa: CASSLSASGSRDEQYF

d_call: TRBD1
v_call: TRBV5-6
clone_size: many
j_call: TRBJ1-1
cdr3_nt: TGTGCCAGCAGCTTGAAGGGTAACAGGGGCCGCCTTGTGACTGAAGCTTTCTTT
cdr3_aa: CASSLKGNRGRLVTEAFF

d_call: .
v_call: TRBV28
clone_size: .
j_call: TRBJ1-5
cdr3_nt: TGTGCCAGCAGTTTACCTGCTAGCTTGGGTCAGCCCCAGCATTTT
cdr3_aa: CASSLPASLGQPQHF

d_call: .
v_call: TRBV20-1
clone_size: many
j_call: TRBJ1-1
cdr3_nt: TGCAGTGCTAGAGATCGACAGGCGAACACTGAAGCTTTCTTT
cdr3_aa: CSARDRQANTEAFF

d_call: TRBD1
v_call: TRBV7-9
clone_size: many
j_call: TRBJ1-1
cdr3_nt: TGTGCCAGCACCCAGACAGGGTTGGACACTGAAGCTTTCTTT
cdr3_aa: CASTQTGLDTEAFF

d_call: .
v_call: TRBV6-2/TRBV6-3
clone_size: many
j_call: TRBJ1-1
cdr3_nt: TGTGCCAGCAGTCTCTCCCCGGGCGCGGAGGCTTTCTTT
cdr3_aa: CASSLSPGAEAFF

d_call: .
v_call: TRBV28
clone_size: many
j_call: TRBJ1-1
cdr3_nt: TGTGCCAGCCGGAAAGGACAGCAGAACACTGAAGCTTTCTTT
cdr3_aa: CASRKGQQNTEAFF

d_call: .
v_call: TRBV29-1
clone_size: .
j_call: TRBJ2-7
cdr3_nt: TGCAGCGTTGAAGATAGCACTACCTACGAGCAGTACTTC
cdr3_aa: CSVEDSTTYEQYF

d_call: .
v_call: TRBV20-1
clone_size: many
j_call: TRBJ2-7
cdr3_nt: TGCAGTGCTAGAGATAGGGAATACGAGCAGTACTTC
cdr3_aa: CSARDREYEQYF